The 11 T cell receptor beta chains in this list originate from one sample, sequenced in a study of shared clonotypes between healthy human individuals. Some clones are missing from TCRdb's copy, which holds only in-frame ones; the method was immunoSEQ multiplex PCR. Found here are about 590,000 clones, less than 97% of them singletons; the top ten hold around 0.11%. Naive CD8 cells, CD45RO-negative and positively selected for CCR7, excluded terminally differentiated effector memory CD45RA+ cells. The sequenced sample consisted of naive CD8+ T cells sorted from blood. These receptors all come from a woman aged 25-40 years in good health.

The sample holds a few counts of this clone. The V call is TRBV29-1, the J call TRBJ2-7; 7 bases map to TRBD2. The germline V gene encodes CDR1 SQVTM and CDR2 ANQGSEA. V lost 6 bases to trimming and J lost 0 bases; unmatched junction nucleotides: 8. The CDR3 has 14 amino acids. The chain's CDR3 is CSVGGGDLSYEQYF. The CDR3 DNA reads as TGCAGCGTGGGTGGGGGGGACCTCTCCTACGAGCAGTACTTC.

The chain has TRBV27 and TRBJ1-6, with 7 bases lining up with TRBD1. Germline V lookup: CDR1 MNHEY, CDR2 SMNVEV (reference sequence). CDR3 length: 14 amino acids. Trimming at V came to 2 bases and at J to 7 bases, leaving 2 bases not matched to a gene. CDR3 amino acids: CASSLIGGNSPLHF. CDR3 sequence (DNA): TGTGCCAGCAGTTTAATAGGGGGCAATTCACCCCTCCACTTT.

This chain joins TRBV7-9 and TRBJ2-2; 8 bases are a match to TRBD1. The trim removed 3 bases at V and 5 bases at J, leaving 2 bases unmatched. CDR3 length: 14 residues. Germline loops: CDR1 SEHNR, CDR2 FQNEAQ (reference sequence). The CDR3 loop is CASSFDRGTGELFF. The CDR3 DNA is TGTGCCAGCAGCTTCGACAGGGGAACCGGGGAGCTGTTTTTT.

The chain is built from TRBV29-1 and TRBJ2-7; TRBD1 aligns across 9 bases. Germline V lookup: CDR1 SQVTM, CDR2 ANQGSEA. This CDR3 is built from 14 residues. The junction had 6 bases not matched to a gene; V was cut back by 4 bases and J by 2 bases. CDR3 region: CSVAGTGLPYEQYF. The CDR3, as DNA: TGCAGCGTTGCGGGGACAGGGCTACCCTACGAGCAGTACTTC.

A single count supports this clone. CDR3 DNA: TGTGCCAGCAGCCTCCGTTATGCGGGCTTTACCCTTGAGCAGTACTTC. This encodes CASSLRYAGFTLEQYF. The chain employs TRBV5-6 and TRBJ2-7, with D perhaps TRBD2 (5 bases). Trimming stripped 4 bases from V and 7 bases from J, with 24 bases between. CDR1 and CDR2 from the germline V gene are SGHDT and YYEEEE. The CDR3 consists of 16 residues.

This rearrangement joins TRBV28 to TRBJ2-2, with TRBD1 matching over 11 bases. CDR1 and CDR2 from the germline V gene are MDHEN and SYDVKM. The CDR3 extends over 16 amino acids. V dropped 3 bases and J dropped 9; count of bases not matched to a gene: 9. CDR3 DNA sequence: TGTGCCAGCAGTTTTCCTGGGACAGGGGGTGGGCGGGAGCTGTTTTTT. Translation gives CASSFPGTGGGRELFF. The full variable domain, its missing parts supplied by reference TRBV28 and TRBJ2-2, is DVKVTQSSRYLVKRTGEKVFLECVQDMDHENMFWYRQDPGLGLRLIYFSYDVKMKEKGDIPEGYSVSREKKERFSLILESASTNQTSMYLCASSFPGTGGGRELFFGEGSRLTVL.

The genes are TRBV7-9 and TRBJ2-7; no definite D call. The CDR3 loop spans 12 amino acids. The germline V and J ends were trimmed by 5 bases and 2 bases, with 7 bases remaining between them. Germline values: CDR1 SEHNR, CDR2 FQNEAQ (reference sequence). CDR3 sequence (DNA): TGTGCCAGCAGCGGAGATACCTACGAGCAGTACTTC. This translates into CASSGDTYEQYF.

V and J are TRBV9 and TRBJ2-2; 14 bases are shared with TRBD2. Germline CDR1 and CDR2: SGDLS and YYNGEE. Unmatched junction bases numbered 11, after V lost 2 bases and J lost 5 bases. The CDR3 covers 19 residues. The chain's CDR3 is CASSVGLGTSGSRTGELFF. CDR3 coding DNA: TGTGCCAGCAGCGTTGGGCTAGGGACTAGCGGGAGTCGTACCGGGGAGCTGTTTTTT. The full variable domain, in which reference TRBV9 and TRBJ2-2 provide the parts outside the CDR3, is DSGVTQTPKHLITATGQRVTLRCSPRSGDLSVYWYQQSLDQGLQFLIQYYNGEERAKGNILERFSAQQFPDLHSELNLSSLELGDSALYFCASSVGLGTSGSRTGELFFGEGSRLTVL.

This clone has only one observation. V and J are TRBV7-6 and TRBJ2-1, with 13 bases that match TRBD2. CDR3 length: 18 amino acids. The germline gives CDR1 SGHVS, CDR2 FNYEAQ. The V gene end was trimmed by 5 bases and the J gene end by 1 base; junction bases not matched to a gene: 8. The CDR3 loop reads CASSPRTSGRSSYNEQFF. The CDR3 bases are TGTGCCAGCAGCCCCCGGACTAGCGGGAGATCGTCCTACAATGAGCAGTTCTTC.

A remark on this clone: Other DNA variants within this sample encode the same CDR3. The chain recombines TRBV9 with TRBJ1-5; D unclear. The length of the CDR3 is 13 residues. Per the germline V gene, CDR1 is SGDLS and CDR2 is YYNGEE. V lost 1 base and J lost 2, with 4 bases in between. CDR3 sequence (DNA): TGTGCCAGCAGCGTACTGGGCAATCAGCCCCAGCATTTT. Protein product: CASSVLGNQPQHF.

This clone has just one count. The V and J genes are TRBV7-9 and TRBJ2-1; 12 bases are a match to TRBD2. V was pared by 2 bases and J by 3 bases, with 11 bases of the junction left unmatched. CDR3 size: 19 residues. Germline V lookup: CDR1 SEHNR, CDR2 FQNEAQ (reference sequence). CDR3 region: CASSLLGTSGWGLYNEQFF. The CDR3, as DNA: TGTGCCAGCAGCTTATTAGGGACTAGCGGGTGGGGCCTCTACAATGAGCAGTTCTTC.